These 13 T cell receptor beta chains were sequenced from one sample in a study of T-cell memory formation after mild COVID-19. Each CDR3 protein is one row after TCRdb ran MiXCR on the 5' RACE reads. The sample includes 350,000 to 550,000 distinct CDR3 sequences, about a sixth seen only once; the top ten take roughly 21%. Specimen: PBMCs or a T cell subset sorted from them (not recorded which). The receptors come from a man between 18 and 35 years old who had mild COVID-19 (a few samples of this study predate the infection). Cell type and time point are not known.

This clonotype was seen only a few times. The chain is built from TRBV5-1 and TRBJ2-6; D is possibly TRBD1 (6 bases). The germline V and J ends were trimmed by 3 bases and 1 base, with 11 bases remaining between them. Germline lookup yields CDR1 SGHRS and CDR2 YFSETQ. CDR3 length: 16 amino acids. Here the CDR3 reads CASSSDRLSGANVLTF. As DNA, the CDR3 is TGCGCCAGCAGCTCGGACAGACTGTCTGGGGCCAACGTCCTGACTTTC.

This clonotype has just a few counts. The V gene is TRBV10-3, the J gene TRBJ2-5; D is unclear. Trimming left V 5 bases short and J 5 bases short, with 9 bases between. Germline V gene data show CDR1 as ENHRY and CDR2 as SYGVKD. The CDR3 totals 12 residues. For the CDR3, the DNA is TGTGCCATCAGTAGCAGTCGCGAGACCCAGTACTTC. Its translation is CAISSSRETQYF.

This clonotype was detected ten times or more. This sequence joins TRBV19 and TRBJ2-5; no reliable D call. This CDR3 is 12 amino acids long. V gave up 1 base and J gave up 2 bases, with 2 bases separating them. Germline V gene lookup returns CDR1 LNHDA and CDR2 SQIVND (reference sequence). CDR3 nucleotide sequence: TGTGCCAGTAGTATAGGTCAAGAGACCCAGTACTTC. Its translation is CASSIGQETQYF. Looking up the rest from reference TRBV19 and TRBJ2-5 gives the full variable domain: DGGITQSPKYLFRKEGQNVTLSCEQNLNHDAMYWYRQDPGQGLRLIYYSQIVNDFQKGDIAEGYSVSREKKESFPLTVTSAQKNPTAFYLCASSIGQETQYFGPGTRLLVL.

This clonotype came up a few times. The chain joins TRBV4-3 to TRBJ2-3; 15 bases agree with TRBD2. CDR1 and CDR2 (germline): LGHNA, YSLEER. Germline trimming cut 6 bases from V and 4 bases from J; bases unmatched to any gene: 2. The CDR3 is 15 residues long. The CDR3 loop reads CASSGLAGGADTQYF. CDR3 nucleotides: TGCGCCAGCAGTGGACTAGCGGGGGGGGCAGATACGCAGTATTTT.

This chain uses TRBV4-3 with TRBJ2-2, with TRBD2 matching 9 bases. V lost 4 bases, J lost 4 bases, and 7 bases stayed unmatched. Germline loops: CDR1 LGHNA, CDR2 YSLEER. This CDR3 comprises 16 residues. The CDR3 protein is CASSPEGAGGTGELFF. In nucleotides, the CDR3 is TGCGCCAGCAGCCCCGAAGGAGCGGGGGGCACCGGGGAGCTGTTTTTT.

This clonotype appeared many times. This CDR3 reads CASSSGLAGELFF. The CDR3 nucleotides are TGTGCCAGCAGCTCCGGACTAGCCGGGGAGCTGTTTTTT. The rearrangement joins TRBV7-2 to TRBJ2-2, with 7 bases matching TRBD2. Germline V gene data show CDR1 as SGHTA and CDR2 as FQGNSA. This CDR3 contains 13 residues. V lost 4 bases, J lost 6 bases, and 2 bases stayed unmatched.

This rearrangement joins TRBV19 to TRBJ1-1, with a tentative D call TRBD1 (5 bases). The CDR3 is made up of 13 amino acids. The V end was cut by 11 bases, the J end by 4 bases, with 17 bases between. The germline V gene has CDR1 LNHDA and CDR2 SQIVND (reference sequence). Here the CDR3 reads CASQDSPTTEAFF. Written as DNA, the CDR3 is TGTGCCTCACAAGACAGTCCGACCACTGAAGCTTTCTTT.

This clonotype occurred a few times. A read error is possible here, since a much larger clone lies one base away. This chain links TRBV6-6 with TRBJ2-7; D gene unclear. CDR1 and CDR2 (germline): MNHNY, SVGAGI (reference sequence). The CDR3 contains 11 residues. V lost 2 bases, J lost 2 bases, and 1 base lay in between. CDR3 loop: CASSYTYEQYF. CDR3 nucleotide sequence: TGTGCCAGCAGTTACACCTACGAGCAGTACTTC.

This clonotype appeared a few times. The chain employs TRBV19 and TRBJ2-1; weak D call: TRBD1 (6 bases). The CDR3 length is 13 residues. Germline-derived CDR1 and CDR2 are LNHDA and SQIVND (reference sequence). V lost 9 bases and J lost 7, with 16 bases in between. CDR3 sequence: CASGTGLGNEQFF. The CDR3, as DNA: TGTGCCAGCGGCACAGGGTTGGGGAATGAGCAGTTCTTC.

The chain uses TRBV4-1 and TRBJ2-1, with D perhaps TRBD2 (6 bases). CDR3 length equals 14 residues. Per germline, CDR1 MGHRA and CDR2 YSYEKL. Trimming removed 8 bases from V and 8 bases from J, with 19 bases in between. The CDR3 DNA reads TGCGCCAGCCGATCGGGACTTTGGGGGGATGAGCAGTTCTTC. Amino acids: CASRSGLWGDEQFF.

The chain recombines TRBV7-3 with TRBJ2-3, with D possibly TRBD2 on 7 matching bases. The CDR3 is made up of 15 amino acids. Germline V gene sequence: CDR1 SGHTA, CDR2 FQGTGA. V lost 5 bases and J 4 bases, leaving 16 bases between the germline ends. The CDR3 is CASSPLGGGSDTQYF. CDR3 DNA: TGTGCCAGCAGCCCTTTAGGGGGGGGGTCAGATACGCAGTATTTT.

The CDR3: CASSLQGERQPQHF. The CDR3 nucleotides read TGTGCCAGCAGTTTGCAGGGGGAACGGCAGCCCCAGCATTTT. The chain recombines TRBV12-3 or TRBV12-4 with TRBJ1-5; 7 bases map to TRBD1. V gave up 3 bases and J gave up 7 bases; unmatched junction bases: 6. The CDR3 has 14 residues.

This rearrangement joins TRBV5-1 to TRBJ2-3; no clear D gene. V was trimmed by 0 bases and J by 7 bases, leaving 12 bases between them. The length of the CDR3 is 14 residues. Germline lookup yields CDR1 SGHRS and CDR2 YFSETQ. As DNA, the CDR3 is TGCGCCAGCAGCTTGGACAGATGGGATCATACGCAGTATTTT. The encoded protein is CASSLDRWDHTQYF.